Listed here are 6 T cell receptor beta chains from one sample, sequenced in a study of T cell responses to AZD1222 COVID-19 vaccine. The table came from immunoSEQ multiplex PCR; TCRdb's copy has only in-frame clones and leaves some out. This repertoire shows approximately 150,000 clones, 90% to 95% found once; its top ten account for roughly 5%. The sequenced sample was peripheral blood, obtained on day 0 of AZD1222 vaccination. The receptors shown here come from an adult in good health.

The V gene is TRBV30, the J gene TRBJ1-1; D possibly corresponds to TRBD1 (6 bases). Trimming took 2 bases from V and 3 from J, leaving 10 bases between them. The CDR3 is 13 residues long. Germline V gene lookup returns CDR1 GTSNPN and CDR2 SVGIG (reference sequence). The chain's CDR3 is CAWSSQGYTEAFF. DNA for the CDR3: TGTGCCTGGAGTTCGCAGGGGTACACTGAAGCTTTCTTT.

This chain uses TRBV21-1 with TRBJ1-5; the D call in the table, TRBD1, was not verified against the DNA. TRBV21-1 is tagged as a pseudogene. CDR3 length equals 17 residues. The CDR3 DNA reads as TGTGCCAGCAGCGCCTGCTTCCGGGACAGGGGTTATCAGCCCCAGCATTTT. This encodes CASSACFRDRGYQPQHF.

This clone was seen a single time. V and J are TRBV5-1 and TRBJ2-3, with D tentatively TRBD1 (5 bases). The CDR3 covers 16 residues. Trimming took off 4 bases at V and 1 base at J, with 16 bases between the two ends. CDR1 is SGHRS, CDR2 YFSETQ, per germline. CDR3 residues: CASSGRQSLGTDTQYF. The CDR3 DNA follows: TGCGCCAGCAGCGGGCGACAGAGCTTGGGCACAGATACGCAGTATTTT.

This chain links TRBV21-1 with TRBJ2-7; the table's D call, TRBD1, has no DNA check behind it. TRBV21-1 is a pseudogene locus. This CDR3 spans 16 amino acids. Written as DNA, the CDR3 is TGTGCCAGCAGCAAAGTTTTCCAGGGGAAGAGCTACGAGCAGTACTTC. Translation gives CASSKVFQGKSYEQYF.

J is TRBJ2-3 and V is TRBV30; possibly TRBD2 for D (5 bases). The germline CDR1 and CDR2 sequences are GTSNPN and SVGIG (reference sequence). The CDR3 spans 15 residues. Trimming removed 5 bases at V and 3 bases at J, with 18 bases between. The chain's CDR3 is CAWARAFGGTDTQYF. The CDR3 coding sequence is TGTGCCTGGGCTCGGGCATTCGGCGGGACAGATACGCAGTATTTT. The full variable domain, with the rest looked up from reference TRBV30 and TRBJ2-3, is SQTIHQWPATLVQPVGSPLSLECTVEGTSNPNLYWYRQAAGRGLQLLFYSVGIGQISSEVPQNLSASRPQDRQFILSSKKLLLSDSGFYLCAWARAFGGTDTQYFGPGTRLTVL.

This chain connects TRBV3-1 (or the pseudogene TRBV3-2) to TRBJ2-3, with D perhaps TRBD1 or TRBD2 (5 bases each). The CDR3 sequence is 17 residues long. The ends were cut back, 6 bases at V and 0 bases at J, with 19 bases in the middle. Germline CDR1 LGHDT, CDR2 YNNKEL (reference sequence). The DNA for the CDR3 is TGTGCCAGCAGATATTCCGGGACCCAAAGGAGCACAGATACGCAGTATTTT. Its protein is CASRYSGTQRSTDTQYF.